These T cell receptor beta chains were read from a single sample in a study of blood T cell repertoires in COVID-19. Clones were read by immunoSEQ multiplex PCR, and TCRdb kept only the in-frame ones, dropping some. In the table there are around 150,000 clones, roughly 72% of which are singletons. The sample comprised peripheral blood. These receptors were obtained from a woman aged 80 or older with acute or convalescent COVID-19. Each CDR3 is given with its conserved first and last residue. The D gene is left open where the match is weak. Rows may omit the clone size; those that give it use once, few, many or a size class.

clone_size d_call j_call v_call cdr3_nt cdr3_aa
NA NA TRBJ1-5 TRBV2 TGTGCCAGCAGTCTGGGACGGGAGAATCAGCCCCAGCATTTT CASSLGRENQPQHF
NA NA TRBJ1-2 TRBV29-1 TGCAGCGTTGAAGACGGGCCGGGAGGGGCCTATGGCTACACCTTC CSVEDGPGGAYGYTF
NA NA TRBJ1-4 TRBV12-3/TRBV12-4 TGTGCCAGCAAATCCAGGGTTGAAAAACTGTTTTTT CASKSRVEKLFF
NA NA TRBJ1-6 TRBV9 TGTGCCAGCAGCGTAACGGGGAGAGATTCACCCCTCCACTTT CASSVTGRDSPLHF
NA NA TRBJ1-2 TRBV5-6 TGTGCCAGCAGCTCTGAACAGGGAGTCGCCTATGGCTACACCTTC CASSSEQGVAYGYTF
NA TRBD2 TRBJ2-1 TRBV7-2 TGTGCCAGCAGCCTAGGACTAGGTAGCAATGAGCAGTTCTTC CASSLGLGSNEQFF
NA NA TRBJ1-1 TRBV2 TGTGCCAGCATGCGTTTGAGAGACACTGAAGCTTTCTTT CASMRLRDTEAFF
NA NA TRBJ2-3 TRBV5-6 TGTGCCAGCAGCTTAGCGGATACGCAGTATTTT CASSLADTQYF
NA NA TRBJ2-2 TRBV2 TGTGCCAGCAGCCCTCGCCCGACGAGCGGACTGAACACCGGGGAGCTGTTTTTT CASSPRPTSGLNTGELFF
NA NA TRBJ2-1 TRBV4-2 TGTGCCAGCAGCCACCCCACTGGTGAGCAGTTCTTC CASSHPTGEQFF
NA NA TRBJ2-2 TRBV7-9 TGTGCCAGCAGCTTCCTTATATCGAACACCGGGGAGCTGTTTTTT CASSFLISNTGELFF
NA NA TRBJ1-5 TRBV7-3 TGTGCCAGCAGCGAGACGACCGCTCAGACTTATAGCAATCAGCCCCAGCATTTT CASSETTAQTYSNQPQHF
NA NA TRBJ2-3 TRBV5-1 TGCGCCAGCAGGTGGACTACCATCACAGATACGCAGTATTTT CASRWTTITDTQYF
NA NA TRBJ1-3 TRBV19 TGTGCCAGTAGTATAAGCGGTGGTACTGGAAACACCATATATTTT CASSISGGTGNTIYF
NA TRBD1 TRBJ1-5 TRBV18 TGTGCCAGCTCACCTGGGACAGAGAGCAATCAGCCCCAGCATTTT CASSPGTESNQPQHF
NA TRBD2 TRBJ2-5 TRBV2 TGTGCCAGCAGACCGGGGGGGGAGACCCAGTACTTC CASRPGGETQYF
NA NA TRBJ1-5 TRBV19 TGTGCCAGTAGTCCCCACAGGGTTGGTCAGCCCCAGCATTTT CASSPHRVGQPQHF
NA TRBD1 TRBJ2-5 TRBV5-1 TGCGCCAGCAGCCTGGACAGGGGAGGTGAGACCCAGTACTTC CASSLDRGGETQYF
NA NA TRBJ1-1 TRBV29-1 TGCAGCGTTGATGGGGCAGCCACGGCTTTCTTT CSVDGAATAFF
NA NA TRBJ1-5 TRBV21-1 TGTGCCAGCAGCAAACCCAGGCACAATCAGCCCCAGCATTTT CASSKPRHNQPQHF
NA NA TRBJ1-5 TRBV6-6 TGTGCCGCTGGGCCAGGATTTAATCAGCCCCAGCATTTT CAAGPGFNQPQHF
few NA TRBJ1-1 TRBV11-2 TGTGCCAGCAGCTTATCGAGAACTGAAGCTTTCTTT CASSLSRTEAFF
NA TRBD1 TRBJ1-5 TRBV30 TGTGCCTGGAGTGCTGGGGGACAGATAAATCAGCCCCAGCATTTT CAWSAGGQINQPQHF
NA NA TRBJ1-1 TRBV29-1 TGCAGCGTTCCTTACAGGGCGGGAGGCACTGAAGCTTTCTTT CSVPYRAGGTEAFF
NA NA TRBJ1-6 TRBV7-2 TGTGCCAGCAGCTTTTACCGGGATTCACCCCTCCACTTT CASSFYRDSPLHF
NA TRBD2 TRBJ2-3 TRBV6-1 TGTGCCAGCAGTGTAGCGGGAGAAGGAGGTAGCACAGATACGCAGTATTTT CASSVAGEGGSTDTQYF
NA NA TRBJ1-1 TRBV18 TGTGCCAGCTTACCCGGTGTGAACACTGAAGCTTTCTTT CASLPGVNTEAFF
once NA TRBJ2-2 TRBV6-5 TGTGCCAGCAGGACAGTGAACACCGGGGAGCTGTTTTTT CASRTVNTGELFF
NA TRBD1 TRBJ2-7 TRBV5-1 TGCGCCAGCAGCGGAGGGACAGGGCCTACCTACGAGCAGTACTTC CASSGGTGPTYEQYF
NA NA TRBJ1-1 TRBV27 TGTGCCAGCAGTTTATCGGGGGTGGGGGGTGAAGCTTTCTTT CASSLSGVGGEAFF
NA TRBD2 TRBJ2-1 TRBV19 TGTGCCAGTAGTATAGTAGCTAGCGGGTCCTACAATGAGCAGTTCTTC CASSIVASGSYNEQFF
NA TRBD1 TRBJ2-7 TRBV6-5 TGTGCCAGCACGGCGGACAGGGGGAACTCCTACGAGCAGTACTTC CASTADRGNSYEQYF
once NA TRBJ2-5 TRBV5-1 TGCGCCAGCAGCTTGGGGACGGGGGAGACCCAGTACTTC CASSLGTGETQYF
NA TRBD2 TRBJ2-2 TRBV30 TGTGCCTGGAGTGAAGGACTAGCGGGGATCGGCGGGGAGCTGTTTTTT CAWSEGLAGIGGELFF
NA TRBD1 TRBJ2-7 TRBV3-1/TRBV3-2 TGTGCCAGCACAGCAACCGGGACAGCCTCCTACGAGCAGTACTTC CASTATGTASYEQYF
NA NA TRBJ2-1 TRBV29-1 TGCAGCGTTGAGGGAGTAAATGAGCAGTTCTTC CSVEGVNEQFF
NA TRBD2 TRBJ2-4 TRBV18 TGTGCCAGCTCACCACTTCTAGCGGGGGGCCTGATGGGCAAAAACATTCAGTACTTC CASSPLLAGGLMGKNIQYF
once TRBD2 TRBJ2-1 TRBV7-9 TGTGCCAGCAGCCGTAGCGGGGGGACCTACAATGAGCAGTTCTTC CASSRSGGTYNEQFF
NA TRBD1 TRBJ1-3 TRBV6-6 TGTGCCAGCAGCCCCGGGACAGGGTCAACCATATATTTT CASSPGTGSTIYF
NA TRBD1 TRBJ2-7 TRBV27 TGTGCCAGCCGACCGGGACAGGGGGTATACGAGCAGTACTTC CASRPGQGVYEQYF
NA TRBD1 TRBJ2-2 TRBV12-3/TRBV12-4 TGTGCCAGCGGGACAGACCAGTCCGGGGAGCTGTTTTTT CASGTDQSGELFF
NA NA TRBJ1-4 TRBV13 TGTGCCAGCAGCTTACGGACTCCTGGGAATGAAAAACTGTTTTTT CASSLRTPGNEKLFF
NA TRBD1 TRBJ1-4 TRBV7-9 TGTGCCAGCATCCGCGACCGGGACAGAGATAATGAAAAACTGTTTTTT CASIRDRDRDNEKLFF
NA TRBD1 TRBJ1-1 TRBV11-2 TGTGCCAGCAGCTTGGGACAGCTTGAAGCTTTCTTT CASSLGQLEAFF
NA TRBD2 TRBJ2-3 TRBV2 TGTGCCAGCAGCTTACCGGGACTAAACACAGATACGCAGTATTTT CASSLPGLNTDTQYF
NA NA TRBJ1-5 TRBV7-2 TGTGCCAGCAGCTTAATTAGCCAGAACAATCAGCCCCAGCATTTT CASSLISQNNQPQHF
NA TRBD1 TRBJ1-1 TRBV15 TGTGCCACCAGCGCTCATCCAGGACAGGGGGATGAAGCTTTCTTT CATSAHPGQGDEAFF
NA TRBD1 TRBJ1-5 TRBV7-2 TGTGCCAGCAGCTTAGAAAGACAGGGAAATCAGCCCCAGCATTTT CASSLERQGNQPQHF
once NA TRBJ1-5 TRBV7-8 TGTGCCAGCAGCTTGGGGGGGCCTAGCAATCAGCCCCAGCATTTT CASSLGGPSNQPQHF
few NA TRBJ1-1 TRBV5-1 TGCGCCAGCAGCTTTTCAACCACAGGTGACGGGACTCCTGAAGCTTTCTTT CASSFSTTGDGTPEAFF
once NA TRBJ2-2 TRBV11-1 TGTGCCAGCAGCTTAATGGGGGCGGCCGGGGAGCTGTTTTTT CASSLMGAAGELFF
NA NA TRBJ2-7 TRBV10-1 TGCGCCAGCATGATGATTGGGACGGGAGACTACGAGCAGTACTTC CASMMIGTGDYEQYF
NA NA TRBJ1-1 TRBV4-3 TGCGCCAGCAGCCAAACCCGAACAGGATACACTGAAGCTTTCTTT CASSQTRTGYTEAFF
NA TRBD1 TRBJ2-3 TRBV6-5 TGTGCCAGCGCCGGGACAGGGGTAGTAGATACGCAGTATTTT CASAGTGVVDTQYF